The 30 T cell receptor beta chains below come from one sample, sequenced in a study of blood T cells in healthy people across ages. The use of a sample-barcoded 5' primer and a J-beta primer mix characterized a second PCR of 7 to 11 cycles. TCRdb redid the calling of the 5' RACE reads with MiXCR, one entry per CDR3 protein. The table has roughly 1,500,000 distinct CDR3 sequences, roughly 32% seen once. Material for sequencing was blood. These receptors all stem from a woman aged 25 to 39 in good health.

To note about this clonotype: A read error may account for a junction end that differs from germline. V and J are TRBV11-2 and TRBJ2-7; D gene uncertain. The CDR3 length is 15 residues. Per the germline V gene, CDR1 is SGHAT and CDR2 is FQNNGV. This chain's CDR3 is CASSLGSGSSYERYF. The CDR3 bases are TGTGCCAGCAGCTTAGGGTCGGGCAGCTCCTACGAGCGGTACTTC.

The sample holds a few counts of this clonotype. The chain combines TRBV11-2 with TRBJ2-1; possibly TRBD1 for D (6 bases). V gave up 6 bases and J gave up 1 base, with 25 bases separating them. CDR1 and CDR2 (germline): SGHAT, FQNNGV. This CDR3 contains 19 residues. In DNA form, the CDR3 reads TGTGCCAGCAGTTTAAAAGGGGGTCCCGGGTGGGATTCCTACAATGAGCAGTTCTTC. It encodes CASSLKGGPGWDSYNEQFF.

This clonotype was counted only a few times. The chain is built from TRBV5-1 and TRBJ2-7; D assignment may be TRBD1 or TRBD2 (5 bases each). The germline V gene encodes CDR1 SGHRS and CDR2 YFSETQ. This CDR3 has 15 residues. Trimming pared 1 base from V and 7 bases from J, leaving 18 bases between. This CDR3 is CASSLNSGSSEEQYF. For the CDR3, the DNA is TGCGCCAGCAGCTTGAATTCAGGGAGTTCCGAAGAGCAGTACTTC.

This clonotype was detected only a few times. The V and J genes are TRBV7-3 and TRBJ2-1, with 7 bases fitting TRBD2. After removal of 5 bases from V and 8 bases from J, the junction contained 9 bases not matched to a gene. CDR1 SGHTA and CDR2 FQGTGA come from the germline V gene. There are 14 residues in the CDR3. The CDR3 is CASSLGLLGYEQFF. CDR3 in DNA: TGTGCCAGCAGCCTGGGACTACTCGGGTATGAGCAGTTCTTC. The full variable domain, in which reference TRBV7-3 and TRBJ2-1 provide the parts outside the CDR3, is GAGVSQTPSNKVTEKGKYVELRCDPISGHTALYWYRQSLGQGPEFLIYFQGTGAADDSGLPNDRFFAVRPEGSVSTLKIQRTERGDSAVYLCASSLGLLGYEQFFGPGTRLTVL.

The genes are TRBV7-9 and TRBJ2-1; 12 bases match TRBD2. The trim removed 6 bases at V and 2 bases at J, leaving 5 bases unmatched. This CDR3 is 16 amino acids long. CDR1 and CDR2 from the germline V gene are SEHNR and FQNEAQ (reference sequence). CDR3 nucleotides: TGTGCCAGCAGACCTAGCGGGAGGGGGGCCTACAATGAGCAGTTCTTC. Translating gives CASRPSGRGAYNEQFF.

This clonotype has ten or more counts. CDR3 loop: CAISSGTGGSQGNTQYF. The CDR3 coding sequence is TGTGCCATCAGCTCCGGGACAGGGGGCTCGCAGGGCAATACGCAGTATTTT. V usage is TRBV10-3 and J usage is TRBJ2-3, with 12 bases lining up with TRBD1. CDR1 ENHRY and CDR2 SYGVKD come from the germline V gene. The junction had 14 bases not matched to a gene; V was cut back by 6 bases and J by 7 bases. The length of the CDR3 is 17 residues.

The chain joins TRBV6-8 to TRBJ1-5, with D uncertain. There are 15 residues in the CDR3. Germline V gene sequence: CDR1 MNHGY, CDR2 SAAAGT. The V and J ends lost 4 bases and 6 bases respectively, with 16 bases between them. DNA for the CDR3: TGTGCCAGCAGTTCACGCGCCGGGAGCTGTCAGCCCCAGCATTTT. This encodes CASSSRAGSCQPQHF.

This clonotype was observed a few times. The rearrangement joins TRBV5-8 to TRBJ2-3; D gene uncertain. CDR1 and CDR2 (germline): SGHTS, YDEGEE. The CDR3 extends over 16 amino acids. V lost 2 bases and J lost 3, with 16 bases in between. Here the CDR3 reads CASSLFGQTRTDTQYF. The CDR3, as DNA: TGTGCCAGCAGCTTATTTGGGCAGACGAGAACAGATACGCAGTATTTT.

J is TRBJ2-2 and V is TRBV7-9; D is unresolved. The germline CDR1 and CDR2 sequences are SEHNR and FQNEAQ (reference sequence). V dropped 7 bases and J dropped 1 base, with 10 bases sitting between them. The CDR3 is 14 residues long. In DNA, the CDR3 is TGTGCCAGCACCATCCGACAGAACACCGGGGAGCTGTTTTTT. This codes for CASTIRQNTGELFF. The entire variable domain, with the rest obtained from reference TRBV7-9 and TRBJ2-2, is as follows: DTGVSQNPRHKITKRGQNVTFRCDPISEHNRLYWYRQTLGQGPEFLTYFQNEAQLEKSRLLSDRFSAERPKGSFSTLEIQRTEQGDSAMYLCASTIRQNTGELFFGEGSRLTVL.

Concerning this clonotype: An end of the junction does not agree with germline; a read error may underlie this. The CDR3: CASSFTLAGAPEHF. The CDR3 coding sequence is TGTGCCAGCAGCTTCACGCTAGCGGGAGCCCCAGAGCATTTT. The genes are TRBV11-2 and TRBJ2-3; 10 bases are a match to TRBD2. Looked up from germline, CDR1 is SGHAT and CDR2 is FQNNGV. This CDR3 is built from 14 residues. Full variable domain (remainder filled in from reference TRBV11-2 and TRBJ2-3): EAGVAQSPRYKIIEKRQSVAFWCNPISGHATLYWYQQILGQGPKLLIQFQNNGVVDDSQLPKDRFSAERLKGVDSTLKIQPAKLEDSAVYLCASSFTLAGAPEHFGPGTRLTVL.

Comment on this clonotype: A much bigger clone sits one base away, suggesting this may be a read error. This sequence joins TRBV7-8 and TRBJ2-5, with D maybe TRBD2 (6 bases). There are 15 residues in the CDR3. With 7 bases removed from V and 0 bases from J, the gap between germline ends came to 15 bases. CDR1 and CDR2 from the germline V gene are SGHVS and FQNEAQ. CDR3 residues: CASNKRVLDQETQYF. The CDR3 DNA is TGTGCCAGCAACAAGCGGGTCCTCGACCAAGAGACCCAGTACTTC.

Only a few counts were recorded for this clonotype. The chain employs TRBV13 and TRBJ2-2; no reliable D call. Looked up from germline, CDR1 is PRHDT and CDR2 is FYEKMQ (reference sequence). Between the trimmed V and J ends, which lost 5 bases and 7 bases, there was a span of 11 bases. This CDR3 is built from 13 residues. This chain's CDR3 is CASSPGRIGELFF. CDR3 sequence (DNA): TGTGCCAGCAGCCCGGGTAGGATCGGGGAGCTGTTTTTT.

This clonotype was recorded only once. At one end the junction does not follow the germline gene, possibly because of a read error. This chain connects TRBV5-1 to TRBJ2-6; possible D gene TRBD1, 5 bases. Germline CDR1 is SGHRS and CDR2 is YFSETQ. This CDR3 comprises 14 residues. The CDR3 sequence: CASSESSGAIVLTF. As DNA, the CDR3 is TGCGCCAGCAGTGAGAGCTCTGGGGCCATCGTCCTGACTTTC.

The chain is built from TRBV4-1 and TRBJ1-3; D not resolved. V shed 2 bases and J shed 7 bases, with 12 bases lying between them. In germline, CDR1 is MGHRA, CDR2 YSYEKL. This CDR3 has 14 amino acids. CDR3 sequence: CASSQPILRNTIYF. In DNA, the CDR3 is TGCGCCAGCAGCCAACCCATTCTCCGGAACACCATATATTTT.

The J gene is TRBJ2-3, the V gene TRBV6-1; D is unclear. This CDR3 is built from 12 residues. The V and J ends lost 6 bases and 6 bases respectively, with 10 bases between them. The germline V gene encodes CDR1 MNHNS and CDR2 SASEGT. The DNA for the CDR3 is TGTGCCAGCAGCCAGACTCTCGATACGCAGTATTTT. As protein: CASSQTLDTQYF.

V is TRBV6-6 and J is TRBJ2-6; 11 nucleotides match TRBD1. The ends lost 5 bases at V and 2 bases at J; junction bases unmatched: 5. The germline V gene has CDR1 MNHNY and CDR2 SVGAGI (reference sequence). The CDR3 totals 17 residues. The CDR3, as DNA: TGTGCCAGCAGTAGGACAGGGGGCGTAACTGGGGCCAACGTCCTGACTTTC. It encodes CASSRTGGVTGANVLTF.

The rearrangement links TRBV20-1 to TRBJ1-5; TRBD1 aligns across 12 bases. The CDR3 runs 15 residues. V was clipped by 5 bases and J by 7 bases; unmatched bases: 9. Germline V gene lookup returns CDR1 DFQATT and CDR2 SNEGSKA (reference sequence). The CDR3 DNA follows: TGCAGTGCTGGCGGGACAGGGGGCTTTAACCAGCCCCAGCATTTT. Amino acid sequence: CSAGGTGGFNQPQHF.

This clonotype has a count of ten or more. The chain has TRBV27 and TRBJ2-1; 14 positions agree with TRBD2. With 6 bases clipped from V and 7 bases from J, the junction kept 5 bases outside the gene matches. The CDR3 contains 15 residues. Looked up from germline, CDR1 is MNHEY and CDR2 is SMNVEV (reference sequence). The CDR3 bases are TGTGCCAGCAGCCGCGGGACTAGCGGGAGAAATGAGCAGTTCTTC. Translating gives CASSRGTSGRNEQFF.

The chain couples TRBV4-1 to TRBJ2-1, with TRBD1 matching over 8 bases. V was clipped by 4 bases and J by 2 bases; unmatched bases: 7. The CDR3 is 16 amino acids. The V gene's germline CDR1 is MGHRA and CDR2 YSYEKL. The CDR3 loop is CASSPYPGQAYNEQFF. The CDR3 region has the DNA TGCGCCAGCAGCCCCTATCCGGGACAGGCCTACAATGAGCAGTTCTTC.

This clonotype was recorded a few times. The rearrangement links TRBV4-1 to TRBJ1-5; D call uncertain. The CDR3 covers 14 residues. V was clipped by 2 bases and J by 0 bases, with 5 bases between them. CDR1 MGHRA and CDR2 YSYEKL come from the germline V gene. The CDR3 region is CASSQRYSNQPQHF. In DNA, the CDR3 is TGCGCCAGCAGCCAAAGGTATAGCAATCAGCCCCAGCATTTT.

This clonotype occurred once. This chain links TRBV2 with TRBJ1-2; 11 nucleotides match TRBD1. The germline V gene encodes CDR1 SNHLY and CDR2 FYNNEI. Losses at the gene ends were 4 bases for V and 8 bases for J; bases not matched to a gene: 6. This CDR3 comprises 14 residues. The CDR3 nucleotides are TGTGCCAGCAGTGGGACAGGGGGCGCGGTGGGCTACACCTTC. Protein sequence: CASSGTGGAVGYTF.

This clonotype was picked up a small number of times. The rearrangement joins TRBV6-1 to TRBJ1-1; 7 nucleotides align to TRBD1. V shed 0 bases, J shed 5 bases, and the junction held 9 bases outside the gene matches. The CDR3 is made up of 16 amino acids. The germline gives CDR1 MNHNS, CDR2 SASEGT. CDR3 sequence: CASSEATEGAGTEAFF. DNA for the CDR3: TGTGCCAGCAGTGAAGCCACGGAGGGGGCAGGGACTGAAGCTTTCTTT.

This clonotype occurred a few times. V usage is TRBV7-9 and J usage is TRBJ2-5, with D perhaps matching TRBD1 (6 bases). Matching the DNA end better, TRBJ2-7 makes the J call doubtful. Germline CDR1 reads SEHNR; CDR2 reads FQNEAQ (reference sequence). CDR3 length: 12 residues. CDR3 nucleotide sequence: TGTGCCACCAAGGGGGATGTGTACGAGCAGTACTTC. This encodes CATKGDVYEQYF.

V and J are TRBV20-1 and TRBJ1-1; the match to TRBD1 covers 9 bases. Unmatched junction bases numbered 7, after V lost 6 bases and J lost 5 bases. CDR3 length: 13 residues. Germline lookup yields CDR1 DFQATT and CDR2 SNEGSKA (reference sequence). The CDR3 spells CSAQTGGRTEAFF. The CDR3 nucleotides are TGCAGTGCCCAGACAGGGGGTAGGACTGAAGCTTTCTTT.

This clonotype was observed many times. The gene calls are TRBV29-1 and TRBJ2-7; TRBD2 agrees at 8 bases. V shed 4 bases, J shed 2 bases, and the junction held 10 bases outside the gene matches. Germline CDR1 is SQVTM and CDR2 is ANQGSEA. The CDR3 loop spans 15 amino acids. CDR3 nucleotide sequence: TGCAGCGTTGCGGGGGTGATGCGGGGGGCCTACGAGCAGTACTTC. As protein: CSVAGVMRGAYEQYF.

CDR3: CASSLVGTKQAQETQYF. The CDR3 DNA is TGTGCCAGCAGCTTAGTAGGGACAAAGCAGGCCCAAGAGACCCAGTACTTC. The chain uses TRBV7-8 and TRBJ2-5; maybe TRBD1 (6 bases). V lost 1 base and J lost 1, with 16 bases in between. In germline, CDR1 is SGHVS, CDR2 FQNEAQ. The CDR3 sequence is 17 residues long.

This rearrangement joins TRBV3-1 to TRBJ2-5, with 13 bases lining up with TRBD2. The germline V gene encodes CDR1 LGHDT and CDR2 YNNKEL (reference sequence). Trimming removed 0 bases from V and 2 bases from J; junction bases left unmatched: 9. The length of the CDR3 is 19 residues. The CDR3 loop reads CASSQESTLAGGAQETQYF. The CDR3 nucleotides are TGTGCCAGCAGCCAAGAATCAACACTAGCGGGGGGGGCTCAAGAGACCCAGTACTTC.

V and J are TRBV27 and TRBJ2-1; 8 bases fit TRBD1. The length of the CDR3 is 14 residues. The germline CDR1 and CDR2 sequences are MNHEY and SMNVEV (reference sequence). The J segment lost 2 bases and the V segment lost 6 bases, leaving 3 bases of the junction unmatched. This CDR3 is CASRNRGAYNEQFF. In nucleotides, the CDR3 is TGTGCCAGCAGGAACAGGGGGGCCTACAATGAGCAGTTCTTC.

The rearrangement uses TRBV30 and TRBJ1-1; TRBD1 matches 10 bases. The CDR3 has 13 amino acids. Trimming at V came to 4 bases and at J to 5 bases, leaving 4 bases not matched to a gene. CDR1 is GTSNPN, CDR2 SVGIG, per germline (reference sequence). This chain's CDR3 is CAWTVDRGTEAFF. The DNA of the CDR3 is TGTGCCTGGACCGTGGACAGGGGGACTGAAGCTTTCTTT.

This clonotype was recorded many times. The rearrangement joins TRBV4-1 to TRBJ2-1; TRBD2 agrees at 10 bases. This CDR3 comprises 16 residues. V was clipped by 6 bases and J by 6 bases; unmatched bases: 11. In germline, CDR1 is MGHRA, CDR2 YSYEKL. For the CDR3, the DNA is TGCGCCAGCAGTTGGAGTGGAGCGGGAGGGATCAATGAGCAGTTCTTC. This translates into CASSWSGAGGINEQFF.